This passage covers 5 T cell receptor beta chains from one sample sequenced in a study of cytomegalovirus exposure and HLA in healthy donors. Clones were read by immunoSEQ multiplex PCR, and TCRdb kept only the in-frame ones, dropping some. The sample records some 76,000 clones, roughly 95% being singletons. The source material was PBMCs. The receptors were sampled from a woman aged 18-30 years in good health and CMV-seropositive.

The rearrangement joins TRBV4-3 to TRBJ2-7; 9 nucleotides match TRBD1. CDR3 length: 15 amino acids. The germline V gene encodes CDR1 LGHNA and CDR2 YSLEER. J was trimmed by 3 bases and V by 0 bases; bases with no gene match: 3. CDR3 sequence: CASSQETGGYYEQYF. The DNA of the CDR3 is TGCGCCAGCAGCCAAGAGACAGGGGGTTACTACGAGCAGTACTTC.

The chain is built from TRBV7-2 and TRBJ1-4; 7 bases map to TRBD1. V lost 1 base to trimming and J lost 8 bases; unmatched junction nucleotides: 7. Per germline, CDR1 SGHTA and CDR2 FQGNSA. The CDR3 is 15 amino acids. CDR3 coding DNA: TGTGCCAGCAGCTTAGGCGACAGGGTTGAGGAAAAACTGTTTTTT. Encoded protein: CASSLGDRVEEKLFF.

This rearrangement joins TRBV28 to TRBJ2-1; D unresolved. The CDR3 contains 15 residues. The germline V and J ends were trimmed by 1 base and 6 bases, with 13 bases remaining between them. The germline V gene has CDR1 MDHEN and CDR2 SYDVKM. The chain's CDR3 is CASSLYPASGNEQFF. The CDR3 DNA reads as TGTGCCAGCAGTTTATACCCGGCTTCGGGCAATGAGCAGTTCTTC.

The CDR3 sequence: CASSRGTEAFF. CDR3 DNA: TGTGCCAGCAGCCGCGGCACTGAAGCTTTCTTT. The rearrangement links TRBV7-6 to TRBJ1-1; D unresolved. Per germline, CDR1 SGHVS and CDR2 FNYEAQ. The CDR3 loop spans 11 amino acids. The V gene lost 5 bases and the J gene lost 4 bases, with 5 bases spanning the gap. The full variable domain, completed using reference TRBV7-6 and TRBJ1-1, is GAGVSQSPRYKVTKRGQDVALRCDPISGHVSLYWYRQALGQGPEFLTYFNYEAQQDKSGLPNDRFSAERPEGSISTLTIQRTEQRDSAMYRCASSRGTEAFFGQGTRLTVV.

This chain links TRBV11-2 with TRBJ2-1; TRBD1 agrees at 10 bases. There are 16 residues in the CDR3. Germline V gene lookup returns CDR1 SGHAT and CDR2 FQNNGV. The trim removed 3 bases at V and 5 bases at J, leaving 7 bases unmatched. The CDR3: CASSFLGDRGHNEQFF. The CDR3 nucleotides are TGTGCCAGCAGCTTCCTAGGGGACAGGGGCCACAATGAGCAGTTCTTC.